The clone carrying this T cell receptor beta chain has ten or more counts. As yet, its antigen is unknown. Libraries of TCR beta came from quantitative 5'-RACE with molecular barcodes. In TCRdb, the 5' RACE reads were re-called with MiXCR into one record per CDR3 protein. The sample holds 240,000 or so distinct CDR3 sequences, 8% to 9.5% seen once. This sample was included in a study of CD8 T cells in ankylosing spondylitis. Regarding the study as a whole: Disease-associated clones were reportedly significantly overrepresented in matched ankylosing spondylitis synovial fluid. Past studies reported some motif variants in reactive arthritis synovial fluid and blood. CD8+ disease-linked clones were present at relatively low frequencies in blood.

This sequence was found in a male donor with ankylosing spondylitis or in good health (not recorded which). Specimen: blood, either unsorted or a sorted T cell fraction (not recorded which).

CDR3 amino acids: CASSRQGAVEKLFF. CDR3 coding DNA: TGTGCCAGCAGTCGACAGGGGGCGGTTGAAAAACTGTTTTTT. V gene TRBV12-3 or TRBV12-4 combines with J gene TRBJ1-4; TRBD1 agrees at 10 bases. The length of the CDR3 is 14 residues. V trimming: 5 bases; J trimming: 7 bases; junction bases outside the gene matches: 4.